This T cell receptor (beta chain) was recorded in a study of shared clonotypes between healthy human individuals. Study at large: Donors had three CD4 naive, three CD4 memory, two CD8 naive and one CD8 memory plate apiece.

This clone has a single count. In the sorted-subset replicate PCRs, 150 to 200 ng DNA, 29,000 or so T cell genomes, was used. Some clones are missing from TCRdb's copy, which holds only in-frame ones; the method was immunoSEQ multiplex PCR. This sample has some 2 million clones; around 96% occur once, and the top ten carry roughly 1.2%. The CDR3 length is 16 residues. Per germline, CDR1 SNHLY and CDR2 FYNNEI. V was cut by 1 base and J by 0 bases, with 10 bases left in between. In the naive CD8 group, cells lacked CD45RO and were positively selected for CCR7, so terminally differentiated effector memory CD45RA+ cells were left out.

This chain joins TRBV2 and TRBJ2-1; D possibly uses TRBD1 or TRBD2 (5 bases each). Sequenced input: naive CD8+ T cells sorted from blood. The receptor was isolated from a man aged 18-30 years in good health. CDR3 coding DNA: TGTGCCAGCAGTGAAGATGAGGGGTACTCCTACAATGAGCAGTTCTTC. Translated: CASSEDEGYSYNEQFF.